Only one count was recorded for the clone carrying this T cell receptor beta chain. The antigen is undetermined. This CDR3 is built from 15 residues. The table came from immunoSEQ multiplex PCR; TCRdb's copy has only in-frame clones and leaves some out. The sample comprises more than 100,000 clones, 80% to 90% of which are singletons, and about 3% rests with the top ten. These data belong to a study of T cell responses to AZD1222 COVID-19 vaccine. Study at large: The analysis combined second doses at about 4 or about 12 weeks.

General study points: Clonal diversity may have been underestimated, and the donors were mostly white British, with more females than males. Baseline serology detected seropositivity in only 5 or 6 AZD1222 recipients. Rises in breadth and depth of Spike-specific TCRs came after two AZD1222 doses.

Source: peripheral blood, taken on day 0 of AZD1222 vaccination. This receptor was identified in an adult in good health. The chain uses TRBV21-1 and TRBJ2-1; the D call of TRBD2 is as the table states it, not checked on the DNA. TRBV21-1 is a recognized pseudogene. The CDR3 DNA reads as TGTGCCAGTTATTTTCCGGGAGTCTCCTACAATGAGCAGTTCTTC. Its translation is CASYFPGVSYNEQFF.